These 28 T cell receptor beta chains came from one sample sequenced in a study of beta chain features in type 1 diabetes. Study outcomes and limitations: Within each of all four CD4+ subsets, Type 1 diabetes patients had TCRB CDR3s that were moderately but significantly shorter.

TCRB transcripts that were expressed got sequenced, as all of the isolated RNA had been reverse transcribed. Profiling relied on immunoSEQ multiplex PCR, and the TCRdb table lists in-frame clones only, not all of them. The sample has under 300,000 clones, approximately 13% seen once. For these TCRs, the target antigens are not known. Sequenced: naive CD4+ T cells from blood. These receptors originate from a man aged 25 to 45 with type 1 diabetes.

Only a few counts were recorded for this clone. The chain joins TRBV5-1 to TRBJ2-1; TRBD2 matches at 8 bases. With V trimmed by 4 bases and J by 7 bases, 7 bases remained unmatched. The CDR3 consists of 14 residues. The V gene's germline CDR1 is SGHRS and CDR2 YFSETQ. The CDR3 here is CASSAAGAGNEQFF. CDR3 nucleotide sequence: TGCGCCAGCAGCGCAGCGGGAGCGGGGAATGAGCAGTTCTTC.

This clone was seen a handful of times. The V gene is TRBV9, the J gene TRBJ1-2; TRBD1 is a possible D gene (6 bases). CDR3 length equals 14 residues. CDR1 is SGDLS, CDR2 YYNGEE, per germline. Deletions cut 0 bases from V and 6 bases from J, with 12 bases between. The CDR3 coding sequence is TGTGCCAGCAGCGTAGCCAGGGGTAAAGATGGCTACACCTTC. Translating gives CASSVARGKDGYTF.

This clone was observed a few times. This chain connects TRBV4-1 to TRBJ2-7; TRBD2 agrees at 7 bases. CDR1 and CDR2 from the germline V gene are MGHRA and YSYEKL. The CDR3 has 16 residues. V lost 0 bases, J lost 5 bases, and 10 bases stayed unmatched. The chain's CDR3 is CASSQDLTRDYNEQYF. CDR3 sequence (DNA): TGCGCCAGCAGCCAAGATCTGACCAGGGACTATAACGAGCAGTACTTC.

V is TRBV25-1 and J is TRBJ1-4, with TRBD1 identical over 8 bases. The CDR3 extends over 15 amino acids. CDR1 MGHDK and CDR2 SYGVNS come from the germline V gene. V shed 3 bases and J 8 bases; nucleotides not matched to a gene: 8. CDR3 residues: CASSESTGASEKLFF. CDR3 DNA: TGTGCCAGCAGTGAGTCGACAGGGGCAAGCGAAAAACTGTTTTTT.

The V and J genes are TRBV19 and TRBJ1-1, with D perhaps TRBD1 (5 bases). The CDR3 is 14 residues long. The V end was cut by 5 bases, the J end by 3 bases, with 13 bases between. Per the germline V gene, CDR1 is LNHDA and CDR2 is SQIVND (reference sequence). The CDR3 spells CASSGTGPYTEAFF. DNA of the CDR3: TGTGCCAGTAGTGGCACAGGACCCTACACTGAAGCTTTCTTT.

This clone showed up many times. The chain combines TRBV29-1 with TRBJ2-7, with 9 bases identical to TRBD1. J gave up 5 bases and V 8 bases, and 4 bases lay outside the gene matches. This CDR3 spans 11 amino acids. Germline V gene lookup returns CDR1 SQVTM and CDR2 ANQGSEA. CDR3 DNA: TGCAGCCAAAGGACAGGGGACGAGCAGTACTTC. It codes for CSQRTGDEQYF.

This clone was seen only a few times. The chain links TRBV7-8 to TRBJ2-5, with 9 bases identical to TRBD2. Trimming cost V 2 bases and J 4 bases; bases outside gene matches: 8. In germline, CDR1 is SGHVS, CDR2 FQNEAQ. The CDR3 has 16 amino acids. DNA for the CDR3: TGTGCCAGCAGCTTAAGGCAGCGGGGGGCTGGAGAGACCCAGTACTTC. The encoded protein is CASSLRQRGAGETQYF. Full variable domain (outside the CDR3, taken from reference TRBV7-8 and TRBJ2-5): GAGVSQSPRYKVAKRGQDVALRCDPISGHVSLFWYQQALGQGPEFLTYFQNEAQLDKSGLPSDRFFAERPEGSVSTLKIQRTQQEDSAVYLCASSLRQRGAGETQYFGPGTRLLVL.

This clone has more than one count but fewer than ten. This rearrangement joins TRBV29-1 to TRBJ2-1; no clear D. Germline CDR1 is SQVTM and CDR2 is ANQGSEA. The CDR3 length is 15 residues. Trimming removed 7 bases at V and 1 base at J, with 17 bases between. The CDR3, as DNA: TGCAGCGCCTCCCCCACCGACTCTTCCTACAATGAGCAGTTCTTC. Translated: CSASPTDSSYNEQFF.

The chain uses TRBV18 and TRBJ2-5; TRBD2 is a possible D gene (6 bases). The V gene's germline CDR1 is KGHSH and CDR2 LQKENI. This CDR3 comprises 14 residues. Trimming removed 4 bases at V and 2 bases at J, with 11 bases between. This CDR3 reads CASSLRREQETQYF. Written as DNA, the CDR3 is TGTGCCAGCTCACTACGCCGGGAGCAAGAGACCCAGTACTTC. The variable domain in full, completed from reference TRBV18 and TRBJ2-5, reads NAGVMQNPRHLVRRRGQEARLRCSPMKGHSHVYWYRQLPEEGLKFMVYLQKENIIDESGMPKERFSAEFPKEGPSILRIQQVVRGDSAAYFCASSLRREQETQYFGPGTRLLVL.

The rearrangement uses TRBV10-3 and TRBJ1-5; TRBD1 matches at 7 bases. This CDR3 region has 13 residues. The V gene end was trimmed by 3 bases and the J gene end by 7 bases; junction bases not matched to a gene: 3. Germline CDR1 and CDR2: ENHRY and SYGVKD. Here the CDR3 reads CAISEQGQQPQHF. CDR3 coding DNA: TGTGCCATCAGTGAACAGGGGCAACAGCCCCAGCATTTT.

The rearrangement joins TRBV5-4 to TRBJ2-6, with 7 bases fitting TRBD2. J gave up 0 bases and V 5 bases, and 8 bases lay outside the gene matches. Germline CDR1 and CDR2: SGHNT and YYREEE (reference sequence). The CDR3 has 17 residues. CDR3 amino acids: CASSPGTTNSGANVLTF. CDR3 coding DNA: TGTGCCAGCAGTCCCGGGACTACCAACTCTGGGGCCAACGTCCTGACTTTC.

The chain combines TRBV29-1 with TRBJ2-7; 10 bases match TRBD2. Germline-derived CDR1 and CDR2 are SQVTM and ANQGSEA. Trimming cost V 7 bases and J 0 bases; bases outside gene matches: 6. CDR3 length: 14 residues. The CDR3 region has the DNA TGCAGCGCCCAACTAGCGGGGCCCTCCTACGAGCAGTACTTC. Amino acid sequence: CSAQLAGPSYEQYF.

This clone has only a few counts. The V gene is TRBV2, the J gene TRBJ1-5; D is unclear. Germline V lookup: CDR1 SNHLY, CDR2 FYNNEI. The length of the CDR3 is 12 residues. V was trimmed by 8 bases and J by 3 bases, leaving 8 bases between them. The DNA for the CDR3 is TGTGCCAGCCGTCAGAACAATCAGCCCCAGCATTTT. Encoded protein: CASRQNNQPQHF.

The V and J genes are TRBV7-8 and TRBJ2-3, with D hard to call. The CDR3 runs to 18 residues. V was shortened by 2 bases and J by 5 bases, with 23 bases between the two germline ends. Germline CDR1 SGHVS, CDR2 FQNEAQ. For the CDR3, the DNA is TGTGCCAGCAGCTTATATACCTGGCGGCGCATCGAAGGAGATACGCAGTATTTT. It yields the protein CASSLYTWRRIEGDTQYF. The full variable domain, with the rest looked up from reference TRBV7-8 and TRBJ2-3, is GAGVSQSPRYKVAKRGQDVALRCDPISGHVSLFWYQQALGQGPEFLTYFQNEAQLDKSGLPSDRFFAERPEGSVSTLKIQRTQQEDSAVYLCASSLYTWRRIEGDTQYFGPGTRLTVL.

The V and J genes are TRBV2 and TRBJ2-3; 14 positions match TRBD2. J was trimmed by 1 base and V by 8 bases; bases with no gene match: 8. Germline CDR1 reads SNHLY; CDR2 reads FYNNEI. The CDR3 has 17 residues. The CDR3 loop is CASGGTSGRSGTDTQYF. As DNA, the CDR3 is TGTGCCAGCGGTGGGACTAGCGGGAGATCGGGCACAGATACGCAGTATTTT.

The V and J genes are TRBV27 and TRBJ1-6; D is possibly TRBD1 (6 bases). Deletions cut 6 bases from V and 8 bases from J, with 14 bases between. There are 14 residues in the CDR3. The germline gives CDR1 MNHEY, CDR2 SMNVEV (reference sequence). CDR3 DNA sequence: TGTGCCAGCAGCCAAGATACAGGGTATTCACCCCTCCACTTT. It translates to CASSQDTGYSPLHF.

V is TRBV11-2 and J is TRBJ2-1, with D maybe TRBD2 (6 bases). V dropped 5 bases and J dropped 8 bases, with 13 bases sitting between them. Germline CDR1 and CDR2: SGHAT and FQNNGV. The CDR3 runs to 13 residues. In DNA, the CDR3 is TGTGCCAGCAGCCAGGAGGGTTCGGATGAGCAGTTCTTC. As protein: CASSQEGSDEQFF. The whole variable domain, filled in from reference TRBV11-2 and TRBJ2-1, reads EAGVAQSPRYKIIEKRQSVAFWCNPISGHATLYWYQQILGQGPKLLIQFQNNGVVDDSQLPKDRFSAERLKGVDSTLKIQPAKLEDSAVYLCASSQEGSDEQFFGPGTRLTVL.

As to this clone: At the DNA level, this CDR3 is encoded by other sequences in the same sample as well. The V and J genes are TRBV29-1 and TRBJ2-1; perhaps TRBD2 as D (6 bases). CDR1 is SQVTM and CDR2 is ANQGSEA in the germline V gene. This CDR3 comprises 13 residues. The V gene lost 4 bases and the J gene lost 1 base, with 8 bases spanning the gap. In DNA form, the CDR3 reads TGCAGCGTTGTGGGGGGTTCCTACAATGAGCAGTTCTTC. Its translation is CSVVGGSYNEQFF.

This clone was detected only a few times. The rearrangement uses TRBV19 and TRBJ1-6, with 7 bases identical to TRBD1. V lost 5 bases, J lost 10 bases, and 8 bases stayed unmatched. The CDR3 runs to 14 residues. The germline V gene has CDR1 LNHDA and CDR2 SQIVND (reference sequence). The CDR3 nucleotides are TGTGCCAGTAGTCCCAAAGGGGGCAGCTCACCCCTCCACTTT. As protein: CASSPKGGSSPLHF.

The CDR3 bases are TGTGCCATGGGGGGAAATTCCTACGAGCAGTACTTC. Its protein product is CAMGGNSYEQYF. The chain employs TRBV10-3 and TRBJ2-7, with a possible D match to TRBD2 (6 bases). CDR3 length: 12 amino acids. Trimming removed 9 bases from V and 1 base from J, with 10 bases in between. Germline V gene sequence: CDR1 ENHRY, CDR2 SYGVKD.

This clone showed up just a few times. The chain employs TRBV10-3 and TRBJ2-1; 7 nucleotides match TRBD1. After removal of 6 bases from V and 0 bases from J, the junction contained 8 bases not matched to a gene. Germline loops: CDR1 ENHRY, CDR2 SYGVKD. The CDR3 is made up of 16 amino acids. For the CDR3, the DNA is TGTGCCATCAGCGACACGACAGGGAGCTCCTACAATGAGCAGTTCTTC. Encoded protein: CAISDTTGSSYNEQFF.

V gene TRBV7-6 combines with J gene TRBJ2-4; D might be TRBD1 (6 bases). In germline, CDR1 is SGHVS, CDR2 FNYEAQ. V shed 1 base and J shed 5 bases, with 15 bases lying between them. The CDR3 consists of 16 residues. The chain's CDR3 is CASSLGTGSHENIQYF. Here the CDR3 DNA reads TGTGCCAGCAGCTTAGGTACAGGGAGCCATGAAAACATTCAGTACTTC.

J is TRBJ1-6 and V is TRBV15, with TRBD1 as a possible D gene (5 bases). The CDR3 sequence is 15 residues long. In germline, CDR1 is LNHNV, CDR2 YYDKDF (reference sequence). V lost 3 bases and J 8 bases, leaving 14 bases between the germline ends. CDR3 sequence: CATSRRIGEDSPLHF. The CDR3, as DNA: TGTGCCACCAGCAGGAGGATAGGGGAGGATTCACCCCTCCACTTT.

V gene TRBV15 combines with J gene TRBJ2-7; TRBD2 matches at 9 bases. Germline values: CDR1 LNHNV, CDR2 YYDKDF (reference sequence). Trimming at V came to 0 bases and at J to 7 bases, leaving 7 bases not matched to a gene. The CDR3 has 15 amino acids. The CDR3: CATSRDLAGAREQYF. Written as DNA, the CDR3 is TGTGCCACCAGCAGAGATTTAGCGGGAGCGAGGGAGCAGTACTTC.

With respect to this clone: This sample includes further DNA sequences coding for the same CDR3. The rearrangement uses TRBV5-1 and TRBJ2-7, with TRBD1 matching over 8 bases. The V gene end was trimmed by 4 bases and the J gene end by 0 bases; junction bases not matched to a gene: 3. CDR1 is SGHRS, CDR2 YFSETQ, per germline. This CDR3 is built from 14 residues. CDR3 loop: CASSGGTGSYEQYF. The CDR3 bases are TGCGCCAGCAGCGGCGGGACAGGCTCCTACGAGCAGTACTTC.

There are a few counts of this clone. This rearrangement joins TRBV7-9 to TRBJ1-5, with 9 bases matching TRBD1. Losses at the gene ends were 5 bases for V and 3 bases for J; bases not matched to a gene: 8. Germline lookup yields CDR1 SEHNR and CDR2 FQNEAQ (reference sequence). The CDR3 is 16 amino acids. In DNA, the CDR3 is TGTGCCAGCAGCGCCCGGACAGGGGTAGACAATCAGCCCCAGCATTTT. As protein: CASSARTGVDNQPQHF.

The CDR3 loop reads CASSRQLSSTDTQYF. DNA for the CDR3: TGTGCCAGCAGCAGACAGCTCTCTAGCACAGATACGCAGTATTTT. The V gene is TRBV5-4, the J gene TRBJ2-3, with D possibly TRBD1 on 5 matching bases. V lost 4 bases and J lost 0, with 12 bases in between. This CDR3 is built from 15 residues. CDR1 is SGHNT and CDR2 is YYREEE in the germline V gene (reference sequence).

This clone was observed a few times. The chain carries TRBV5-6 and TRBJ2-5, with 7 bases aligning to TRBD1. The V gene end was trimmed by 0 bases and the J gene end by 2 bases; junction bases not matched to a gene: 1. The germline gives CDR1 SGHDT, CDR2 YYEEEE. The CDR3 consists of 14 residues. CDR3 amino acids: CASSLDRGQETQYF. The CDR3 coding sequence is TGTGCCAGCAGCTTGGACAGGGGACAAGAGACCCAGTACTTC.